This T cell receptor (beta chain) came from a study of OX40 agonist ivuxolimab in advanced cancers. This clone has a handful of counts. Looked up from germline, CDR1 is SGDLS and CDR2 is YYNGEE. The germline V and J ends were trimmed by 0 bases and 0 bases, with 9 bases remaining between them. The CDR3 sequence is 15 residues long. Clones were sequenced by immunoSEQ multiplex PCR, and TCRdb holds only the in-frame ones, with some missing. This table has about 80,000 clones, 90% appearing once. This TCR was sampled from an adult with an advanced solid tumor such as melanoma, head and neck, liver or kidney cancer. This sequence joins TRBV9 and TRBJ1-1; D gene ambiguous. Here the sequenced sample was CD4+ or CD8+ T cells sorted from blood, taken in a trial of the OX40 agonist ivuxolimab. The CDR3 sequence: CASSVGPDLNTEAFF. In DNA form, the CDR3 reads TGTGCCAGCAGCGTAGGCCCAGATCTGAACACTGAAGCTTTCTTT. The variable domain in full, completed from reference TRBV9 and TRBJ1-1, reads DSGVTQTPKHLITATGQRVTLRCSPRSGDLSVYWYQQSLDQGLQFLIQYYNGEERAKGNILERFSAQQFPDLHSELNLSSLELGDSALYFCASSVGPDLNTEAFFGQGTRLTVV.